There are a few counts of the clone carrying this TCR beta chain. Its target is unknown. Germline V CDR1 and CDR2: LNHDA, SQIVND (reference sequence). With 6 bases removed from V and 5 bases from J, the gap between germline ends came to 11 bases. The CDR3 length is 12 residues. The sample's time point: newly diagnosed GD, antithyroid drugs for less than 3 months. Making the TCR library involved RNA that had been extracted from PBMCs. Collection of peripheral blood (around 10 milliliters) was done using EDTA tubes. CDR3 regions were amplified by Arm-PCR using iRepertoire HTBI primers to build TCR beta libraries. TCRdb fed the multiplex PCR reads into MiXCR, producing one record per CDR3 protein. Of 400,000 to 550,000 distinct CDR3 sequences listed, roughly 15% were seen once; the top ten hold approximately 12%. The data were obtained in a study of regulatory T cells in long-lasting Graves disease. Overall study findings and caveats: Lower TCR diversity characterized persistent Graves' patients relative to newly diagnosed patients. Newly diagnosed disease favored TRBV20-1 and TRBJ2-1 over persistent disease.

These data were also reused for a study on T cells in Graves' hyperthyroidism and ophthalmopathy. That paper adds: First-round RT-PCR targeting the TCR CDR3 was performed with the HTBI primer set.

This TCR came from a woman in her 30s with Graves disease. The V gene is TRBV19, the J gene TRBJ2-7, with D perhaps matching TRBD2 (5 bases). This material consisted of peripheral blood mononuclear cells (PBMCs), taken at new diagnosis, from a patient treated with antithyroid drugs. Written as DNA, the CDR3 is TGTGCCAGTAGCGGGAACGGGCACGAGCAGTACTTC. It is translated as CASSGNGHEQYF.